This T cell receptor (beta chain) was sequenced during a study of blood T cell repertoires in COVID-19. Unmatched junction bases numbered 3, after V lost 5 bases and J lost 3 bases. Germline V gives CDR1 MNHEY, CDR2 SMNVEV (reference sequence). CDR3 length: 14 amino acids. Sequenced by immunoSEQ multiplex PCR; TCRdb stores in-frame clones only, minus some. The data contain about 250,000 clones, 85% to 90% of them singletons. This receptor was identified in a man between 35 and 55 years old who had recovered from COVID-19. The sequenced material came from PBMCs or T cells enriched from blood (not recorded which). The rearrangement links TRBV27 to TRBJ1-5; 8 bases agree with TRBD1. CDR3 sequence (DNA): TGTGCCAGCAGTACAGGGGGGAACAATCAGCCCCAGCATTTT. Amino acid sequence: CASSTGGNNQPQHF.